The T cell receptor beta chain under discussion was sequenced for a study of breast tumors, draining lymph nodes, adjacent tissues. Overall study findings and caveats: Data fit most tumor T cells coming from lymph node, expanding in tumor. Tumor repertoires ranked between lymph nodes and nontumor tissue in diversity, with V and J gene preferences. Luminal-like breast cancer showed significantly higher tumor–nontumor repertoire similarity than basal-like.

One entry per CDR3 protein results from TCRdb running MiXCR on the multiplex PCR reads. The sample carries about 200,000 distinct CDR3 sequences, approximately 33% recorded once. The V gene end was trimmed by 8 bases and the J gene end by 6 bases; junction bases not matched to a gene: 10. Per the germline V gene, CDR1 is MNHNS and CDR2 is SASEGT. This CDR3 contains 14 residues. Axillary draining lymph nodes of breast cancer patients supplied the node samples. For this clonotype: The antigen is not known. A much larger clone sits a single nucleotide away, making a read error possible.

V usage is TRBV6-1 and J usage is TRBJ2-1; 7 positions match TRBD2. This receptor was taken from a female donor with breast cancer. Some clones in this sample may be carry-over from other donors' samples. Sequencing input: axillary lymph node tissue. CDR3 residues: CASRVGGGINEQFF. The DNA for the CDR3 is TGTGCCAGCCGCGTTGGGGGGGGGATCAATGAGCAGTTCTTC.